The clone carrying this T cell receptor beta chain was counted at least ten times. No antigen is known for it. Investigators prepared the TCR beta libraries by applying iRepertoire HTBI primers and Arm-PCR of CDR3 regions. How the authors handled the data: Across the samples, identification revealed some 59 TRBV and 13 to 15 TRBJ segments. TCRdb re-analysed the multiplex PCR reads in MiXCR, keeping a single row per CDR3 protein. These V and J calls derive from TCRdb rather than the authors' analysis. The sample shows approximately 500,000 distinct CDR3 sequences, 20% to 25% of them seen only once. The data are from a study of regulatory T cells in long-lasting Graves disease. Overall study findings and caveats: Patients with persistent disease shared roughly 3,000 public clonotypes, outpacing the roughly 1,000 shared by new patients. Newly diagnosed patients had higher TCR diversity than persistent Graves' patients did. When disease was persistent, TRBV28, TRBJ1-2 and TRBJ2-5 were the favored segments.

Stated time point: persistent/refractory GD, antithyroid drugs over 5 years with positive TRAb. From PBMCs, RNA was extracted and then used to make the TCR library. Germline trimming cut 5 bases from V and 4 bases from J; bases unmatched to any gene: 11. The germline V gene encodes CDR1 MDHEN and CDR2 SYDVKM. This CDR3 spans 17 amino acids. The clonotype comes from a female donor with Graves disease. The chain couples TRBV28 to TRBJ1-5; TRBD1 matches 10 bases. Source: peripheral blood mononuclear cells (PBMCs), taken when the disease was refractory, from a patient treated with antithyroid drugs. Written as DNA, the CDR3 is TGTGCCAGCAGTCCCAGACAGGGGGCGGCTTTTAATCAGCCCCAGCATTTT. This codes for CASSPRQGAAFNQPQHF.